This is a list of T cell receptor beta chains from one sample in a study of vaccination and CD4 T cells after COVID-19. TCRdb used MiXCR to reprocess the PCR reads, holding one entry per CDR3 protein. The sample yields approximately 16,000 distinct CDR3 sequences, around 79% seen once. For these TCRs, the target antigens are not known. The sequenced sample was CD4+ T cells from blood, cultured in vitro, obtained after SARS-CoV-2 vaccination. The receptors here all came from a human donor who received a COVID-19 vaccine. Each CDR3 is given with its conserved first and last residue. A D gene is named only where the DNA matches it firmly. Rows may omit the clone size; those that give it use once, few, many or a size class.

d_gene	v_gene	j_gene	abundance	CDR3nt	CDR3aa
NA	TRBV2	TRBJ2-5	NA	TGTGCCAGCAGTTTTGGGGGTTGGCAAGAGACCCAGTACTTC	CASSFGGWQETQYF
TRBD1	TRBV12-3/TRBV12-4	TRBJ1-5	NA	TGTGCCAGCAGTCCCGGACAGGGGGTAGAACAGCCCCAGCATTTT	CASSPGQGVEQPQHF
NA	TRBV6-1	TRBJ2-2	NA	TGTGCCAGCAGTATTAACAGGCTGACCGGGGAGCCGTTTTTT	CASSINRLTGEPFF
TRBD1	TRBV20-1	TRBJ2-2	few	TGCAGTGCTAGGGCAGGGGGCGGGGTCAGGGAAAACACCGGGGAGCTGTTTTTT	CSARAGGGVRENTGELFF
TRBD2	TRBV6-2/TRBV6-3	TRBJ2-3	NA	TGTGCCAGCAGTTACATTTGGCGGGGGGGCGCCGGAACAGATACGCAGTATTTT	CASSYIWRGGAGTDTQYF
TRBD1	TRBV20-1	TRBJ1-5	NA	TGCAGTGCTAGAGATTATGGGAAGACAGGGTCTAGCAATCAGCCCCAGCATTTT	CSARDYGKTGSSNQPQHF
NA	TRBV20-1	TRBJ1-2	NA	TGCAGTGCTTCTTCCGCGACAGGCTATGGCTACACCTTC	CSASSATGYGYTF
TRBD1	TRBV7-6	TRBJ1-1	NA	TGTGCCAGCAGCTTAGTACAGGGGGCAAAGAACACTGAAGCTTTCTTT	CASSLVQGAKNTEAFF
TRBD2	TRBV6-7	TRBJ2-3	NA	TGTGCCAGCAGTTACTCGCTAGCGGGGGTAGCAGATACGCAGTATTTT	CASSYSLAGVADTQYF
TRBD1	TRBV30	TRBJ1-6	few	TGTGCCTGGAATGAGGGGGCTAATTCACCCCTCCACTTT	CAWNEGANSPLHF
NA	TRBV30	TRBJ1-6	few	TGTGCCTGCGGAGGGAGCTCCTATAATTCACCCCTCCACTTT	CACGGSSYNSPLHF
TRBD1	TRBV15	TRBJ1-5	NA	TGTGCCACCAGCAGAGATGATGGGCAGGGGGGTCAGCCCCAGCATTTT	CATSRDDGQGGQPQHF
NA	TRBV12-3/TRBV12-4	TRBJ1-2	NA	TGTGCCAGCAGTTTGGCCGGACAGCGGGGAATGTCCTTC	CASSLAGQRGMSF
TRBD1	TRBV20-1	TRBJ2-7	NA	TGCAGTGCTAACGAGGGACAGGGGGCTGAAGAGCAGTACTTC	CSANEGQGAEEQYF
NA	TRBV7-9	TRBJ2-5	once	TGTGCCAGCAGCCCCACCGTGTGGGGGCAACGAGAGACCCAGTACTTC	CASSPTVWGQRETQYF
NA	TRBV11-2	TRBJ2-6	few	TGTGCCAGCAGCTTTATTCGGCTAGCCTCTGGGGCCAACGTCCTGACTTTC	CASSFIRLASGANVLTF
NA	TRBV20-1	TRBJ1-1	NA	TGCAGTGCCGAGTCGGGCAGGGCGGACACTGAAGCTTTCTTT	CSAESGRADTEAFF